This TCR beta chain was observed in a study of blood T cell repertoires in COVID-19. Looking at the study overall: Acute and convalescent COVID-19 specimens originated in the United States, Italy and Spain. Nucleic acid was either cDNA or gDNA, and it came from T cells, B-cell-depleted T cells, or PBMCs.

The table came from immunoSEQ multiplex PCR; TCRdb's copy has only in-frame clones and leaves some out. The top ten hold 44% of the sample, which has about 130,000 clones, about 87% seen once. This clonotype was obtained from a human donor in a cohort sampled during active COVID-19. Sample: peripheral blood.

CDR3 bases: TGTGCCACCAGTGGTCGCAGGGGGCCATACACAGATACGCAGTATTTT. It is translated as CATSGRRGPYTDTQYF. The V and J genes are TRBV24-1 and TRBJ2-3; 8 nucleotides agree with TRBD1. The CDR3 covers 16 residues. Germline loops: CDR1 KGHDR, CDR2 SFDVKD. Trimming cost V 5 bases and J 2 bases; bases outside gene matches: 8.